This T cell receptor beta chain appears in the sequencing data of a study of radiotherapy plus CTLA-4 blockade in lung cancer. The protocol was immunoSEQ multiplex PCR, while the TCRdb copy is restricted to in-frame clones and leaves out a portion. The data contain around 42,000 clones, roughly 63% of them seen just once; the ten biggest clones take up roughly 18%. The ends were cut back, 3 bases at V and 4 bases at J, with 19 bases in the middle. The CDR3 has 17 amino acids. Germline CDR1 and CDR2: SEHNR and FQNEAQ (reference sequence). This clone was picked up a small number of times. Antigen: not known. Chemo-refractory metastatic non-small-cell lung cancer patients were treated with focal radiation plus CTLA-4 blockade with ipilimumab. General study points: Early blood T cell clone changes and increased post-radiation serum interferon-beta were reportedly the strongest response predictors.

This specimen was peripheral blood, taken from a patient treated with radiotherapy plus ipilimumab. The sequence derives from a human donor with non-small cell lung cancer who had a partial response to radiotherapy plus ipilimumab. The rearrangement links TRBV7-9 to TRBJ1-3, with D tentatively TRBD1 (6 bases). In DNA, the CDR3 is TGTGCCAGCAGCTTGAGCGGGAGGCAGGGGCCCGGAAACACCATATATTTT. Protein product: CASSLSGRQGPGNTIYF.